These T cell receptor beta chains were read from a single sample in a study of neoadjuvant anti-PD-1 for oral cavity cancer. Repertoires were generated with immunoSEQ multiplex PCR, while TCRdb's copy carries only in-frame clones and drops some. The sample shows over 7,000 clones, about two thirds of them seen only once. The sequences come from PBMCs, collected after nivolumab (anti-PD-1) treatment. The receptor source for this set is a person aged 35 to 85 with oral cavity squamous cell carcinoma. Both conserved end residues are part of each CDR3. Fields, in order: V gene, D gene, J gene, clone size, CDR3 protein, CDR3 DNA. D genes are given only for firm matches. A clone size is listed for some rows: how often the clone was seen (once, few, many), or a class if it is expanded.

TRBV27	.	TRBJ1-2	.	CASTGTPNYGYTF	TGTGCCAGCACGGGGACACCTAACTATGGCTACACCTTC
TRBV5-1	.	TRBJ2-5	.	CASSLGTEETQYF	TGCGCCAGCAGCTTGGGGACTGAAGAGACCCAGTACTTC
TRBV7-9	TRBD1	TRBJ2-7	.	CASSLGQGAYEQYF	TGTGCCAGCAGCCTAGGACAGGGAGCCTACGAGCAGTACTTC
TRBV10-2	.	TRBJ2-7	.	CASSEGRSYEQYF	TGCGCCAGCAGTGAGGGCAGAAGCTACGAGCAGTACTTC
TRBV18	.	TRBJ1-2	once	CASSPPNVGPSGGGYTF	TGTGCCAGCTCACCACCCAACGTGGGCCCCTCAGGAGGGGGCTACACCTTC
TRBV14	.	TRBJ1-5	.	CASSQLGGNQPQHF	TGTGCCAGCAGCCAACTGGGGGGCAATCAGCCCCAGCATTTT
TRBV5-1	TRBD1	TRBJ1-4	.	CASSPGQGDYEKLFF	TGCGCCAGCAGCCCCGGACAGGGGGACTATGAAAAACTGTTTTTT
TRBV15	.	TRBJ1-2	.	CATSRGGGSRGSFGYTF	TGTGCCACCAGCAGAGGCGGCGGAAGCAGGGGTAGTTTTGGCTACACCTTC
TRBV6-5	TRBD2	TRBJ2-7	.	CASSYTPGLAGYEQYF	TGTGCCAGCAGTTACACACCCGGACTAGCGGGTTACGAGCAGTACTTC
TRBV19	.	TRBJ1-5	.	CASSTPRLRVQSNQPQHF	TGTGCCAGTAGTACCCCCAGGTTAAGGGTTCAAAGCAATCAGCCCCAGCATTTT
TRBV9	.	TRBJ1-3	.	CASSVWSGGNTIYF	TGTGCCAGCAGCGTTTGGTCAGGGGGAAACACCATATATTTT
TRBV6-5	.	TRBJ1-6	few	CASSYSGGIDSPLHF	TGTGCCAGCAGTTACTCCGGGGGAATCGATTCACCCCTCCACTTT
TRBV19	TRBD1	TRBJ1-1	few	CASSSQGGTEAFF	TGTGCCAGTAGTTCACAGGGGGGTACTGAAGCTTTCTTT
TRBV9	.	TRBJ1-1	few	CASSRRDTAEAFF	TGTGCCAGCAGTCGTAGAGACACCGCCGAAGCTTTCTTT
TRBV6-5	.	TRBJ2-1	.	CASSYSNGYNEQFF	TGTGCCAGCAGTTACTCGAACGGGTACAATGAGCAGTTCTTC
TRBV4-2	TRBD1	TRBJ1-2	once	CASSQAETGSGYTF	TGTGCCAGCAGCCAAGCCGAGACAGGGTCCGGCTACACCTTC
TRBV6-6	.	TRBJ1-5	.	CASSPGRDQPQHF	TGTGCCAGCAGCCCCGGAAGAGATCAGCCCCAGCATTTT
TRBV7-6	.	TRBJ2-1	.	CASSNPRSGGNLYNEQFF	TGTGCCAGCAGCAACCCTAGAAGTGGGGGGAATCTCTACAATGAGCAGTTCTTC
TRBV19	.	TRBJ2-1	.	CASSPFGGRYNEQFF	TGTGCCAGTAGTCCTTTCGGGGGCCGGTACAATGAGCAGTTCTTC
TRBV5-1	.	TRBJ2-1	.	CASSLKQPSVYNEQFF	TGCGCCAGCAGCTTGAAGCAACCCTCTGTATACAATGAGCAGTTCTTC
TRBV5-1	.	TRBJ2-1	once	CASSLALSAGFNEQFF	TGCGCCAGCAGCTTGGCTCTATCCGCGGGGTTCAATGAGCAGTTCTTC
TRBV7-2	TRBD2	TRBJ2-1	.	CASSLGAGFYNEQFF	TGTGCCAGCAGCTTAGGAGCGGGGTTCTACAATGAGCAGTTCTTC
TRBV11-1	.	TRBJ2-4	.	CASSLGLGLIGDIQYF	TGTGCCAGCAGCTTAGGCCTGGGACTCATTGGGGACATTCAGTACTTC
TRBV11-2	.	TRBJ1-1	.	CASSLGLAQLNTEAFF	TGTGCCAGCAGCTTAGGCCTCGCACAGCTGAACACTGAAGCTTTCTTT
TRBV29-1	.	TRBJ2-5	.	CSVESRVHWETQYF	TGCAGCGTTGAGTCCCGGGTCCACTGGGAGACCCAGTACTTC
TRBV7-8	.	TRBJ1-1	.	CASSLFEDSTEAFF	TGTGCCAGCAGCTTATTCGAGGACAGCACTGAAGCTTTCTTT
TRBV7-2	.	TRBJ2-5	.	CASTRAVSRGETQYF	TGTGCCAGCACCCGAGCGGTCTCCCGGGGGGAGACCCAGTACTTC
TRBV4-3	TRBD1	TRBJ1-2	.	CASSQDGGGLYGYTF	TGCGCCAGCAGCCAAGATGGAGGGGGCCTCTATGGCTACACCTTC
TRBV5-1	TRBD1	TRBJ2-5	.	CASSMGQGEGETQYF	TGCGCCAGCAGCATGGGACAGGGTGAGGGAGAGACCCAGTACTTC
TRBV4-3	.	TRBJ2-7	.	CASSQGVSLSYEQYF	TGCGCCAGCAGCCAAGGGGTGTCCCTCTCCTACGAGCAGTACTTC
TRBV9	.	TRBJ1-2	.	CASSVGGAGNYGYTF	TGTGCCAGCAGCGTGGGTGGGGCAGGGAACTATGGCTACACCTTC
TRBV6-1	.	TRBJ1-5	.	CASHQVNSNQPQHF	TGTGCCAGCCACCAGGTGAATAGCAATCAGCCCCAGCATTTT
TRBV11-2	.	TRBJ2-7	.	CASSLIGGEYEQYF	TGTGCCAGCAGCTTAATCGGCGGGGAGTACGAGCAGTACTTC
TRBV27	.	TRBJ1-1	.	CASSPGQRHTEAFF	TGTGCCAGCAGCCCAGGACAGAGGCACACTGAAGCTTTCTTT
TRBV7-2	TRBD2	TRBJ2-1	.	CASSAGLAGSNEQFF	TGTGCCAGCAGCGCGGGACTAGCGGGAAGCAATGAGCAGTTCTTC
TRBV6-4	TRBD1	TRBJ2-1	once	CASSERGGQGGNEQFF	TGTGCCAGCAGTGAGAGAGGGGGACAGGGTGGGAATGAGCAGTTCTTC
TRBV5-6	.	TRBJ2-1	few	CASSSLGKADNEQFF	TGTGCCAGCAGCTCCTTGGGAAAGGCGGACAATGAGCAGTTCTTC
TRBV7-9	TRBD1	TRBJ1-5	.	CASSRSGTGNQPQHF	TGTGCCAGCAGCCGATCCGGGACAGGGAATCAGCCCCAGCATTTT
TRBV2	TRBD1	TRBJ2-7	.	CASKERTGPYEQYF	TGTGCCAGCAAGGAGAGGACAGGGCCCTACGAGCAGTACTTC
TRBV5-5	.	TRBJ1-1	.	CASSTGLSNTEAFF	TGTGCCAGCAGCACAGGACTTTCGAACACTGAAGCTTTCTTT
TRBV11-2	TRBD1	TRBJ2-7	.	CASSPRTGLNYEQYF	TGTGCCAGCAGCCCCCGGACAGGGTTGAACTACGAGCAGTACTTC
TRBV14	.	TRBJ1-1	.	CASSSGHMGYTEAFF	TGTGCCAGCAGCTCGGGACATATGGGGTACACTGAAGCTTTCTTT
TRBV11-2	TRBD2	TRBJ2-5	.	CASSPRAGALQETQYF	TGTGCCAGCAGCCCACGGGCGGGAGCCCTCCAAGAGACCCAGTACTTC
TRBV5-7	.	TRBJ1-2	few	CASSSRPPNYGYTF	TGTGCCAGCAGCTCCCGGCCTCCAAACTATGGCTACACCTTC
TRBV6-6	TRBD1	TRBJ2-1	.	CASSNGWDRGYNEQFF	TGTGCCAGCAGTAACGGGTGGGACAGGGGCTACAATGAGCAGTTCTTC
TRBV10-3	TRBD1	TRBJ1-5	.	CAISDRLGGEGNQPQHF	TGTGCCATCAGTGATCGGTTAGGGGGCGAGGGCAATCAGCCCCAGCATTTT
TRBV2	.	TRBJ1-5	.	CASSRGSDQPQHF	TGTGCCAGCAGTCGGGGCAGCGATCAGCCCCAGCATTTT
TRBV19	TRBD2	TRBJ2-2	.	CASSKRGTGELFF	TGTGCCAGTAGTAAGCGGGGAACCGGGGAGCTGTTTTTT
TRBV7-2	.	TRBJ1-1	.	CASSLEWSADTEAFF	TGTGCCAGCAGCTTAGAGTGGTCTGCTGACACTGAAGCTTTCTTT
TRBV5-4	.	TRBJ2-3	few	CASSLDSSGTDTQYF	TGTGCCAGCAGCTTAGATTCATCGGGCACAGATACGCAGTATTTT
TRBV6-1	.	TRBJ2-7	few	CASRVAYEQYF	TGTGCCAGCAGAGTAGCCTACGAGCAGTACTTC
TRBV2	.	TRBJ2-7	.	CASTPLTVYEQYF	TGTGCCAGCACTCCCCTCACCGTCTACGAGCAGTACTTC
TRBV6-1	TRBD1	TRBJ1-6	.	CASRGEGAGNSPLHF	TGTGCCAGCAGGGGGGAGGGGGCCGGTAATTCACCCCTCCACTTT
TRBV19	.	TRBJ2-7	.	CASSIDSEVYEQYF	TGTGCCAGTAGTATAGATTCAGAAGTCTACGAGCAGTACTTC